This entry lists 24 T cell receptor beta chains sequenced from one sample in a study of T cell repertoires in cytomegalovirus infection. TCRdb re-called the reads with MiXCR, one entry per CDR3 protein. The profile covers about 110,000 distinct CDR3 sequences, with over 40% appearing a single time and approximately 74% taken by the ten largest. Which antigens these TCRs recognize remains unknown. Sequenced here: CD8+ T cells from cultured PBMCs, sampled from culture after CMV antigen stimulation. The origin of the receptors is a human donor in good health (CMV status not recorded). Some clones in this sample may be carry-over from other donors' samples.

A note on this clonotype: Given a much more abundant clone one base away, this may be a read error. The chain joins TRBV20-1 to TRBJ2-7; 15 positions agree with TRBD2. V gave up 4 bases and J gave up 3 bases; unmatched junction bases: 10. CDR1 is DFQATT and CDR2 is SNEGSKA in the germline V gene (reference sequence). This CDR3 is built from 17 residues. The CDR3 DNA follows: TGCAGTGCTAAGAGCGGGACTAGCGGGGGGTATATCTACGAGCAGTACTTC. It codes for CSAKSGTSGGYIYEQYF.

The V and J genes are TRBV7-2 and TRBJ1-2; 7 bases map to TRBD1. CDR3 length: 15 residues. Germline loops: CDR1 SGHTA, CDR2 FQGNSA. V trimming: 0 bases; J trimming: 5 bases; junction bases outside the gene matches: 6. This CDR3 reads CASSLAPGGGYGYTF. The CDR3 DNA reads as TGTGCCAGCAGCTTAGCACCAGGGGGAGGGTATGGCTACACCTTC.

The chain uses TRBV2 and TRBJ1-3; D is unclear. Between the trimmed V and J ends, which lost 4 bases and 2 bases, there was a span of 12 bases. Germline lookup yields CDR1 SNHLY and CDR2 FYNNEI. The CDR3 loop spans 15 amino acids. CDR3: CASSADKWAGNTIYF. DNA of the CDR3: TGTGCCAGCAGTGCTGACAAGTGGGCTGGAAACACCATATATTTT.

This chain connects TRBV15 to TRBJ1-6, with 10 bases that match TRBD1. V gave up 3 bases and J gave up 10 bases; unmatched junction bases: 6. The CDR3 length is 15 residues. Germline CDR1 LNHNV, CDR2 YYDKDF (reference sequence). The CDR3 here is CATSSTGTGVSPLHF. CDR3 DNA: TGTGCCACCAGCAGCACCGGGACAGGGGTATCACCCCTCCACTTT.

The chain couples TRBV4-2 to TRBJ2-1, with 11 bases matching TRBD2. The germline V gene encodes CDR1 LGHNA and CDR2 YNFKEQ. V lost 4 bases to trimming and J lost 6 bases; unmatched junction nucleotides: 8. This CDR3 has 16 amino acids. CDR3 in DNA: TGTGCCAGCAGCCGAGCCGGGCTAGCGGGGGGCAATGAGCAGTTCTTC. Translating it yields CASSRAGLAGGNEQFF.

This chain connects TRBV19 to TRBJ2-1; D unresolved. The CDR3 length is 13 residues. Germline lookup yields CDR1 LNHDA and CDR2 SQIVND (reference sequence). Trimming left V 5 bases short and J 4 bases short, with 9 bases between. In DNA, the CDR3 is TGTGCCAGTAGTCATTCGGAGTACAATGAGCAGTTCTTC. Translation: CASSHSEYNEQFF.

CDR3 protein: CASSLSQSYEQYF. The CDR3 region has the DNA TGTGCCAGCAGTTTAAGTCAAAGCTACGAGCAGTACTTC. This sequence joins TRBV27 and TRBJ2-7; D ambiguous. Germline loops: CDR1 MNHEY, CDR2 SMNVEV (reference sequence). With 2 bases removed from V and 3 bases from J, the gap between germline ends came to 8 bases. CDR3 length: 13 amino acids.

The chain uses TRBV12-3 or TRBV12-4 and TRBJ1-6, with D maybe TRBD1 (5 bases). CDR3 length: 15 residues. V was cut by 7 bases and J by 4 bases, with 14 bases left in between. CDR3 DNA sequence: TGTGCCAGCAATATCGGGGGGAATTATAATTCACCCCTCCACTTT. Translating gives CASNIGGNYNSPLHF.

The rearrangement links TRBV9 to TRBJ1-1; D may be TRBD1 (6 bases). The length of the CDR3 is 15 residues. V was cut by 3 bases and J by 4 bases, with 16 bases left in between. The germline CDR1 and CDR2 sequences are SGDLS and YYNGEE. The CDR3 coding sequence is TGTGCCAGCAGCGCAACTGGGGGGCTAGGCACTGAAGCTTTCTTT. This codes for CASSATGGLGTEAFF.

This clonotype came up many times. V usage is TRBV12-3 or TRBV12-4 and J usage is TRBJ2-3, with TRBD2 matching 8 bases. Trimming removed 1 base from V and 5 bases from J; junction bases left unmatched: 2. The CDR3 runs to 14 residues. The CDR3 loop reads CASSLDGGEDTQYF. DNA of the CDR3: TGTGCCAGCAGTTTAGACGGGGGGGAAGATACGCAGTATTTT.

This chain links TRBV29-1 with TRBJ1-1; 7 bases line up with TRBD1. The CDR3 sequence is 14 residues long. Germline V gene sequence: CDR1 SQVTM, CDR2 ANQGSEA. V trimming: 7 bases; J trimming: 2 bases; junction bases outside the gene matches: 10. This chain's CDR3 is CSAISGTDNTEAFF. In DNA form, the CDR3 reads TGCAGCGCCATATCCGGGACAGATAACACTGAAGCTTTCTTT.

The chain employs TRBV29-1 and TRBJ2-1; D is unclear. The germline V gene has CDR1 SQVTM and CDR2 ANQGSEA. The CDR3 has 13 residues. Trimming took 3 bases from V and 5 from J, leaving 11 bases between them. CDR3 bases: TGCAGCGTTGAGGCCGGTCCCCACAATGAGCAGTTCTTC. It encodes CSVEAGPHNEQFF.

The chain couples TRBV27 to TRBJ1-1; D not certain. Germline values: CDR1 MNHEY, CDR2 SMNVEV (reference sequence). V gave up 6 bases and J gave up 1 base, with 9 bases separating them. The CDR3 spans 13 residues. The CDR3 sequence is CASRMGTNTEAFF. As DNA, the CDR3 is TGTGCCAGCAGGATGGGAACGAACACTGAAGCTTTCTTT.

This clonotype showed up many times. The chain is built from TRBV2 and TRBJ1-1; TRBD1 is a possible D gene (6 bases). Trimming cost V 0 bases and J 5 bases, with 22 bases left between them. Germline V gene sequence: CDR1 SNHLY, CDR2 FYNNEI. The CDR3 spans 18 residues. CDR3: CASSEAWTGAQKGTEAFF. Written as DNA, the CDR3 is TGTGCCAGCAGTGAAGCCTGGACGGGGGCGCAGAAGGGAACTGAAGCTTTCTTT.

This chain connects TRBV27 to TRBJ1-6, with D perhaps matching TRBD1 (6 bases). Germline loops: CDR1 MNHEY, CDR2 SMNVEV (reference sequence). With 6 bases removed from V and 0 bases from J, the gap between germline ends came to 9 bases. The CDR3 is 15 amino acids. The chain's CDR3 is CASRRGSSYNSPLHF. CDR3 nucleotides: TGTGCCAGCAGAAGGGGGAGCTCCTATAATTCACCCCTCCACTTT.

The J gene is TRBJ2-1, the V gene TRBV24-1, with D perhaps TRBD1 (5 bases). Germline V gives CDR1 KGHDR, CDR2 SFDVKD. The CDR3 consists of 18 residues. The germline V and J ends were trimmed by 2 bases and 1 base, with 17 bases remaining between them. The CDR3 loop reads CATSDSLTEWSSYNEQFF. The DNA of the CDR3 is TGTGCCACCAGTGATTCCCTGACAGAGTGGAGTTCCTACAATGAGCAGTTCTTC.

This chain links TRBV27 with TRBJ2-2; TRBD1 is a possible D gene (8 bases). CDR1 and CDR2 from the germline V gene are MNHEY and SMNVEV (reference sequence). V lost 1 base to trimming and J lost 6 bases, with 15 bases between them. This CDR3 is built from 16 residues. The CDR3 DNA reads as TGTGCCAGCAGTTTATTCACAGGGGGGGGACCCGGGGAGCTGTTTTTT. Its translation is CASSLFTGGGPGELFF.

The chain links TRBV12-3 or TRBV12-4 to TRBJ1-1, with D maybe TRBD1 (5 bases). With 6 bases removed from V and 8 bases from J, the gap between germline ends came to 13 bases. The CDR3 length is 12 residues. DNA of the CDR3: TGTGCCAGCAGCCAGGGAAAGAAGGAAGCTTTCTTT. This translates into CASSQGKKEAFF.

This chain uses TRBV4-1 with TRBJ2-3; the match to TRBD2 covers 13 bases. V dropped 4 bases and J dropped 6; count of bases not matched to a gene: 10. This CDR3 comprises 17 residues. Germline V lookup: CDR1 MGHRA, CDR2 YSYEKL. The CDR3 bases are TGCGCCAGCAGCCTCCGAACTAGCGGGGGGGCGAGGGATACGCAGTATTTT. Translated, it gives CASSLRTSGGARDTQYF.

The chain links TRBV20-1 to TRBJ2-3, with 14 bases fitting TRBD2. Germline CDR1 is DFQATT and CDR2 is SNEGSKA (reference sequence). The CDR3 has 17 residues. The trim removed 5 bases at V and 2 bases at J, leaving 9 bases unmatched. The CDR3, as DNA: TGCAGTGCTGAACCGGGACTAGCGGGGGCCGCCACAGATACGCAGTATTTT. Amino acid sequence: CSAEPGLAGAATDTQYF.

In its sample, this clonotype was seen many times. V usage is TRBV7-2 and J usage is TRBJ2-1; 9 nucleotides agree with TRBD1. CDR1 is SGHTA and CDR2 is FQGNSA in the germline V gene. V gave up 5 bases and J gave up 3 bases; unmatched junction bases: 5. The length of the CDR3 is 15 residues. This chain's CDR3 is CASSHPDRGYNEQFF. CDR3 nucleotide sequence: TGTGCCAGCAGCCACCCGGACAGGGGCTACAATGAGCAGTTCTTC.

This sequence joins TRBV6-1 and TRBJ1-4, with a tentative D call TRBD1 (6 bases). The CDR3 loop spans 14 amino acids. Germline V CDR1 and CDR2: MNHNS, SASEGT. V shed 5 bases and J shed 4 bases, with 11 bases lying between them. The CDR3 loop is CASSSGQSNEKLFF. CDR3 nucleotide sequence: TGTGCCAGCAGTTCCGGACAGAGTAATGAAAAACTGTTTTTT.

CDR3 bases: TGCAGTGCTAACTCGGGGGGGTTCTTGGAGACCCAGTACTTC. This gives the protein CSANSGGFLETQYF. The chain combines TRBV20-1 with TRBJ2-5; TRBD2 matches 8 bases. The length of the CDR3 is 14 residues. Germline V gives CDR1 DFQATT, CDR2 SNEGSKA (reference sequence). Trimming removed 4 bases from V and 5 bases from J; junction bases left unmatched: 9.

The chain joins TRBV20-1 to TRBJ2-3; 11 positions agree with TRBD2. The V gene's germline CDR1 is DFQATT and CDR2 SNEGSKA (reference sequence). Losses at the gene ends were 3 bases for V and 2 bases for J; bases not matched to a gene: 7. This CDR3 is built from 16 residues. The CDR3 bases are TGCAGTGCTAGGAATACTAGCGGGGGTACCACAGATACGCAGTATTTT. Its translation: CSARNTSGGTTDTQYF.